Below, 16 T cell receptor beta chains from the same sample are listed, as sequenced in a study of T cell responses to AZD1222 COVID-19 vaccine. Only in-frame clones appear in the TCRdb table, and some are missing; sequencing was by immunoSEQ multiplex PCR. The sample has more than 100,000 clones, over 85% seen once. Sample: peripheral blood, taken on day 0 of AZD1222 vaccination. These receptors came from an adult in good health.

In DNA, the CDR3 is TGTGCCAGCAGCTTAGACGGGAGCTCCTACAATGAGCAGTTCTTC. Its translation is CASSLDGSSYNEQFF. The rearrangement uses TRBV7-2 and TRBJ2-1, with D possibly TRBD2 on 6 matching bases. V lost 1 base to trimming and J lost 0 bases, with 7 bases between them. The CDR3 has 15 amino acids. In germline, CDR1 is SGHTA, CDR2 FQGNSA.

The chain uses TRBV10-2 and TRBJ2-5; 7 nucleotides align to TRBD2. This CDR3 comprises 15 residues. The J segment lost 1 base and the V segment lost 5 bases, leaving 7 bases of the junction unmatched. Germline-derived CDR1 and CDR2 are WSHSY and SAAADI. The CDR3 sequence is CASSRVAGSQETQYF. The CDR3 coding sequence is TGCGCCAGCAGTAGGGTAGCGGGCTCCCAAGAGACCCAGTACTTC.

This chain connects TRBV27 to TRBJ1-1, with D unresolved. V lost 5 bases and J lost 2, with 15 bases in between. Germline V gene sequence: CDR1 MNHEY, CDR2 SMNVEV (reference sequence). This CDR3 contains 15 residues. The CDR3 reads CASSPRLGRNTEAFF. CDR3 DNA: TGTGCCAGCAGTCCCCGTCTGGGAAGAAACACTGAAGCTTTCTTT.

The rearrangement joins TRBV6-5 to TRBJ1-3; possible D gene TRBD1, 5 bases. Germline V lookup: CDR1 MNHEY, CDR2 SVGAGI. The ends were cut back, 6 bases at V and 3 bases at J, with 6 bases in the middle. The CDR3 extends over 12 amino acids. CDR3 loop: CASRGDGNTIYF. In DNA form, the CDR3 reads TGTGCCAGCAGGGGGGATGGAAACACCATATATTTT.

V is TRBV24-1 and J is TRBJ2-7, with D possibly TRBD2 on 5 matching bases. The V end was cut by 3 bases, the J end by 5 bases, with 7 bases between. The germline V gene has CDR1 KGHDR and CDR2 SFDVKD. The CDR3 spans 12 residues. For the CDR3, the DNA is TGTGCCACCAGTGATGGGAGAAACGAGCAGTACTTC. It codes for CATSDGRNEQYF.

This chain connects TRBV12-5 to TRBJ2-1, with 11 bases fitting TRBD2. With V trimmed by 6 bases and J by 0 bases, 4 bases remained unmatched. The CDR3 loop spans 16 amino acids. CDR1 is LGHNT, CDR2 FRNRAP, per germline. CDR3 coding DNA: TGTGCTAGTGGGAAAGGACTAGCGGGCTCCTACAATGAGCAGTTCTTC. It yields the protein CASGKGLAGSYNEQFF.

V usage is TRBV28 and J usage is TRBJ1-2, with D uncertain. This CDR3 comprises 13 residues. Trimming stripped 3 bases from V and 3 bases from J, with 8 bases between. Germline V CDR1 and CDR2: MDHEN, SYDVKM. The CDR3 bases are TGTGCCAGCAGTTTCCTCCGGGACTATGGCTACACCTTC. This sequence encodes CASSFLRDYGYTF.

The chain employs TRBV7-8 and TRBJ1-5; D call uncertain. Germline CDR1 reads SGHVS; CDR2 reads FQNEAQ. V lost 0 bases and J lost 0, with 9 bases in between. This CDR3 has 16 residues. CDR3 in amino acids: CASSLARLGSNQPQHF. CDR3 DNA: TGTGCCAGCAGCTTAGCGCGGCTCGGTAGCAATCAGCCCCAGCATTTT.

CDR3 in DNA: TGTGCCAGCTCTAGCTCGGAGGACACTGAAGCTTTCTTT. Translated: CASSSSEDTEAFF. The chain combines TRBV7-3 with TRBJ1-1; D is ambiguous. Trimming cost V 8 bases and J 3 bases, with 13 bases left between them. Germline CDR1 SGHTA, CDR2 FQGTGA. CDR3 length equals 13 residues.

The genes are TRBV5-1 and TRBJ2-7, with D unclear. Looked up from germline, CDR1 is SGHRS and CDR2 is YFSETQ. The V end lost 0 bases, the J end lost 4 bases, and 17 bases lay between the germline ends. This CDR3 is 16 amino acids long. CDR3 amino acids: CASSLVSGSPNYEQYF. The CDR3 bases are TGCGCCAGCAGCTTGGTGTCAGGTAGCCCCAATTACGAGCAGTACTTC. The full variable domain, its missing parts supplied by reference TRBV5-1 and TRBJ2-7, is KAGVTQTPRYLIKTRGQQVTLSCSPISGHRSVSWYQQTPGQGLQFLFEYFSETQRNKGNFPGRFSGRQFSNSRSEMNVSTLELGDSALYLCASSLVSGSPNYEQYFGPGTRLTVT.

This clone was counted only a few times. J is TRBJ1-3 and V is TRBV19, with D perhaps matching TRBD1 (6 bases). Trimming removed 7 bases from V and 3 bases from J, with 19 bases in between. CDR3 size: 16 residues. Germline values: CDR1 LNHDA, CDR2 SQIVND (reference sequence). DNA of the CDR3: TGTGCCAGTACCCCCCAGGGGCGAAACTATGGAAACACCATATATTTT. Translating it yields CASTPQGRNYGNTIYF.

This clone was picked up many times. The chain uses TRBV19 and TRBJ1-5; TRBD1 matches at 7 bases. The V gene end was trimmed by 5 bases and the J gene end by 4 bases; junction bases not matched to a gene: 8. CDR1 and CDR2 from the germline V gene are LNHDA and SQIVND (reference sequence). The CDR3 runs to 15 residues. CDR3 region: CASSRTGAGNQPQHF. CDR3 nucleotide sequence: TGTGCCAGTAGTCGAACAGGGGCCGGGAATCAGCCCCAGCATTTT.

The chain joins TRBV19 to TRBJ1-1; D may be TRBD1 (5 bases). CDR3 size: 14 residues. Per germline, CDR1 LNHDA and CDR2 SQIVND (reference sequence). The V end lost 1 base, the J end lost 2 bases, and 8 bases lay between the germline ends. The CDR3 reads CASSIGQHNTEAFF. DNA for the CDR3: TGTGCCAGTAGTATAGGACAGCACAACACTGAAGCTTTCTTT.

This chain connects TRBV5-4 to TRBJ2-2; TRBD1 matches at 9 bases. The junction had 7 bases not matched to a gene; V was cut back by 4 bases and J by 3 bases. CDR3 length: 16 residues. Germline CDR1 reads SGHNT; CDR2 reads YYREEE (reference sequence). CDR3: CASSPPGQGHTGELFF. In DNA, the CDR3 is TGTGCCAGCAGCCCGCCGGGACAGGGCCACACCGGGGAGCTGTTTTTT.

The chain recombines TRBV4-2 with TRBJ2-2; D remains unclear. The germline V gene encodes CDR1 LGHNA and CDR2 YNFKEQ. The CDR3 has 12 residues. The germline V and J ends were trimmed by 3 bases and 9 bases, with 8 bases remaining between them. CDR3 in amino acids: CASSQVERELFF. In DNA form, the CDR3 reads TGTGCCAGCAGCCAGGTTGAGAGGGAGCTGTTTTTT.

This clone was counted only a few times. The rearrangement links TRBV19 to TRBJ2-2, with D tentatively TRBD1 or TRBD2 (5 bases each). The CDR3 sequence is 15 residues long. The V end was cut by 7 bases, the J end by 3 bases, with 15 bases between. Germline V CDR1 and CDR2: LNHDA, SQIVND (reference sequence). The CDR3 region has the DNA TGTGCCAGTAACGTGGGCAGGGAGTACACCGGGGAGCTGTTTTTT. This encodes CASNVGREYTGELFF.